The rows below give T cell receptor beta chains drawn from one sample of a study of control samples from healthy donors and cancer patients. Data came from immunoSEQ multiplex PCR; TCRdb stores just in-frame clones and leaves some out. The table lists tens of thousands of clones, 80% of them singletons. The sequencing input was blood. These TCRs come from a man aged 65 to 79 in good health. The CDR3 runs from the conserved cysteine through the conserved F or W. The order of the fields is clone size, D gene, V gene, J gene, CDR3 DNA, CDR3 protein. A D gene is named only where the DNA matches it firmly. Clone size appears in some rows only: once, few, many, or a class for an expanded clone.

.,.,TRBV19,TRBJ1-1,TGTGCCAGTACCGCATCGGGGGGGAGGGAAACTGAAGCTTTCTTT,CASTASGGRETEAFF
few,.,TRBV2,TRBJ1-2,TGTGCCAGCAGTGAAAGGCAGACCTATGGCTACACCTTC,CASSERQTYGYTF
.,.,TRBV5-8,TRBJ1-5,TGTGCCAGCAGCTTGGGGGACACACCTAGTGGTTATGAGCCCCAGCATTTT,CASSLGDTPSGYEPQHF
.,TRBD2,TRBV2,TRBJ2-7,TGTGCCAGCAGTTTAGGGGTCGGGAGGTCCTACGAGCAGTACTTC,CASSLGVGRSYEQYF
.,.,TRBV4-1,TRBJ2-5,TGCGCCAGCAGCCAAGGGTCTGGAGAGACCCAGTACTTC,CASSQGSGETQYF
.,.,TRBV28,TRBJ1-6,TGTGCCAGCAGTTTATATCTTGGATCTCTGGATTCACCCCTCCACTTT,CASSLYLGSLDSPLHF
.,TRBD2,TRBV11-2,TRBJ2-1,TGTGCCAGCAGCTTAGAAGCGGGAGTTACCTACAATGAGCAGTTCTTC,CASSLEAGVTYNEQFF
.,TRBD1,TRBV6-1,TRBJ1-5,TGTGCCAGCAGTGAATTGGACAGGGGAAATCAGCCCCAGCATTTT,CASSELDRGNQPQHF
medium-sized,TRBD1,TRBV28,TRBJ1-6,TGTGCCAGCAGTTACCCCGGGACAGGGATTCCCCTCCACTTT,CASSYPGTGIPLHF
once,.,TRBV7-2,TRBJ1-2,TGTGCCAGCAGCAATTATGCAGACCTGTCTGGCTACACCTTC,CASSNYADLSGYTF
.,.,TRBV5-1,TRBJ2-5,TGCGCCAGCAGCTCTGGAAATTACCAAGAGACCCAGTACTTC,CASSSGNYQETQYF
few,TRBD1,TRBV2,TRBJ2-5,TGTGCCAGCAGTGCAAGAACAGGGGGCCGAAGGGAGACCCAGTACTTC,CASSARTGGRRETQYF